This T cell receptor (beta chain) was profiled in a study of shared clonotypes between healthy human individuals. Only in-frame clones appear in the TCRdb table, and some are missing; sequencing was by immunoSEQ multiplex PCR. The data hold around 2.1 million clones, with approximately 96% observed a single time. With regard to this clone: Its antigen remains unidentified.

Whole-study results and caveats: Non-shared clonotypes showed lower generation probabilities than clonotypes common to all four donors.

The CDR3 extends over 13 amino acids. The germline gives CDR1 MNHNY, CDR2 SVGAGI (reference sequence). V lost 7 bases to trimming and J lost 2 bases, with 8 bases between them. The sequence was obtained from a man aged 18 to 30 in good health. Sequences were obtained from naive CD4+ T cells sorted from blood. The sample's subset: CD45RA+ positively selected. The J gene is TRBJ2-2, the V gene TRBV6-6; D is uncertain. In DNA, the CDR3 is TGTGCCAGCAAAAATACAAACACCGGGGAGCTGTTTTTT. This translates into CASKNTNTGELFF.